This T cell receptor beta chain comes out of a study of response to subunit inactivated influenza vaccine. As concerns this clonotype: Its antigen remains unknown.

Germline CDR1 reads SGHTA; CDR2 reads FQGNSA. This CDR3 is 13 amino acids long. V was trimmed by 4 bases and J by 5 bases, leaving 11 bases between them. Study results and limitations: The authors proposed limited new T cell recruitment per seasonal influenza vaccination.

TCRdb reprocessed the RT-PCR reads via MiXCR and lists one record per CDR3 protein. The table has 500,000 or so distinct CDR3 sequences, around 9.9% seen once; the top ten hold about an eighth. V gene TRBV7-2 combines with J gene TRBJ1-1; maybe TRBD1 (6 bases). The origin of this receptor is a man over 45 who received an inactivated influenza vaccine. The source material was PBMCs from blood, sampled roughly 45 days after vaccination. CDR3 in DNA: TGTGCCAGCAGCTCTTTAGGGGGTACTGAAGCTTTCTTT. Amino acids: CASSSLGGTEAFF. The whole variable domain, filled in from reference TRBV7-2 and TRBJ1-1, reads GAGVSQSPSNKVTEKGKDVELRCDPISGHTALYWYRQSLGQGLEFLIYFQGNSAPDKSGLPSDRFSAERTGGSVSTLTIQRTQQEDSAVYLCASSSLGGTEAFFGQGTRLTVV.